This T cell receptor (beta chain) was captured by sequencing in a study of Ad26.COV2.S vaccination and SARS-CoV-2 variants. V lost 1 base to trimming and J lost 6 bases, with 7 bases between them. Germline CDR1 SEHNR, CDR2 FQNEAQ (reference sequence). The CDR3 runs to 14 residues. Specified treatment: some 19 received Ad26.COV2.S at low or high dose, single or two shots; several received placebo; per-sample allocation not given. Following the first vaccine or placebo injection, samples were taken on day 63. Produced via immunoSEQ multiplex PCR; TCRdb's table is partial and in-frame only. The sample consists of over 350,000 clones, 88% of them appearing once.

This specimen was peripheral blood, taken in a trial of Ad26.COV2.S vaccine versus placebo. The sequence was collected from a person aged 18-65 years who received the Ad26.COV2.S COVID-19 vaccine or a placebo. The chain employs TRBV7-9 and TRBJ1-6; D gene unclear. For the CDR3, the DNA is TGTGCCAGCAGCTTAGTCAGTGCTAATTCACCCCTCCACTTT. The encoded protein is CASSLVSANSPLHF.